Sequencing of this T cell receptor beta chain was carried out in a study of post-analysis software for immune sequencing data (dated by TCRdb to 2013 to 2016). Study-wide context: Recorded disease courses included relapsing-remitting, secondary progressive and progressive-relapsing multiple sclerosis, with some patients lacking subtype annotation. A subset of samples was prepared in parallel using single-end sample barcoding, then pooled and co-amplified after Illumina adapter ligation. The patient repertoires were compared against around 11 previously published healthy control repertoires obtained from donors aged roughly 6 to 28 years.

The library was produced with PCR. TCRdb records Illumina HiSeq 2500 as the sequencer. To reduce PCR and sequencing biases, unique molecular identifiers were incorporated into the TCR beta cDNA libraries. Every 1 to 10 million input T cells yielded roughly 500,000 cDNA molecules, meaning each molecule approximated one T cell. The patient libraries were prepared and sequenced using the same protocol as the earlier healthy control dataset. Within a given batch, samples were prepared together, multiplexed and sequenced on the same HiSeq lane. On the authors' methods: Raw barcoded reads were processed with MIGEC, discarding single-read molecular identifier groups before consensus assembly and CDR3 extraction. Clonotype tables were post-analysed with VDJtools, and diversity was normalized by down-sampling all datasets to the smallest sample size. To correct batch-related cross-sample contamination, repertoire overlap clustering matched CDR3 amino acid sequences but not nucleotide sequences. TCRdb reprocessing: public reads trimmed at Q25 with fastp, clones called with MiXCR, in-frame beta chains kept. Entries that share a CDR3 protein sequence are merged under the most common genes and DNA. The V and J calls and clone size are TCRdb's, not the authors'. Across this sample there are hundreds of thousands of distinct CDR3 sequences, with approximately 53% seen only once. The ten largest clones capture about 4.5% of the sample.

Beyond this particular receptor, the publication reports: A few TRBV segments, including TRBV5-6, TRBV5-1 and TRBV20-1, were significantly more frequent in patients than controls. When samples were clustered directly using the F measure, samples prepared in the same batch co-clustered strongly, which prompted a batch-effect correction. The control group was slightly older than the multiple sclerosis patient group. Multiple sclerosis patients had significantly lower normalized Chao1 diversity than controls, a result that suggests substantial peripheral T-cell clonal expansion.

To demonstrate the VDJtools post-analysis software, the study profiled TCR beta repertoires from the peripheral blood of about 13 young patients with multiple sclerosis. The multiple sclerosis patients were children and adolescents ranging in age from roughly 6 to 15 years. In the germline V gene (reference sequence), CDR1 corresponds to LNHNV and CDR2 to YYDKDF. V sheds 4 bases and J sheds 7 bases, leaving 14 bases between their ends. The CDR3 holds 14 amino acids from the cysteine to the phenylalanine. The kept DNA is CDR3 alone, 42 bases in frame from the first base. As to this clonotype: It has no known antigen specificity. One base away there is no much larger clone; base qualities are not given.

The sequence came from a girl aged 10-17 years with multiple sclerosis. The specimen sequenced was blood. The sequence joins TRBV15 to TRBJ2-4, with the D gene not confidently named. The DNA sequence is given as TGTGCCACCAGCAAAAAAGTGGAGAGGAACATTCAGTACTTC. The translation is CATSKKVERNIQYF.